These 18 T cell receptor beta chains were all obtained from the same sample, sequenced in a study of Graves' ophthalmopathy and Graves' hyperthyroidism. Amplified TCR beta CDR3 regions were obtained using RNA transcripts as template. The first-round RT-PCR employed HTBI primers together with the Qiagen OneStep RT-PCR kit. A multiplex PCR was then performed as the second round. Via MiXCR, TCRdb re-called the multiplex PCR reads, giving one row per CDR3 protein. The data contain about 550,000 distinct CDR3 sequences, 35% to 40% of them singletons. Sequencing was done on a sample of peripheral blood or thyroid tissue (not recorded which). The receptors stem from an adult man with Graves' hyperthyroidism.

This chain uses TRBV29-1 with TRBJ2-7; 9 nucleotides line up with TRBD2. Germline V gives CDR1 SQVTM, CDR2 ANQGSEA. The V and J ends lost 4 bases and 2 bases, in that order; junction bases with no gene match: 6. The CDR3 has 14 residues. The DNA for the CDR3 is TGCAGCGTTGGGGGACCTAGCGGGACCTACGAGCAGTACTTC. Its translation is CSVGGPSGTYEQYF.

This chain links TRBV7-8 with TRBJ1-1; 7 bases are a match to TRBD1. Germline trimming cut 0 bases from V and 1 base from J; bases unmatched to any gene: 5. Germline lookup yields CDR1 SGHVS and CDR2 FQNEAQ. This CDR3 region has 16 residues. This CDR3 is CASSLASTGRNTEAFF. CDR3 DNA: TGTGCCAGCAGCTTAGCGTCGACAGGGAGGAACACTGAAGCTTTCTTT.

V gene TRBV20-1 combines with J gene TRBJ1-1; 8 nucleotides match TRBD1. J was trimmed by 1 base and V by 2 bases; bases with no gene match: 3. CDR1 is DFQATT, CDR2 SNEGSKA, per germline (reference sequence). CDR3 length equals 14 residues. The CDR3 loop reads CSARPGTGNTEAFF. The CDR3 nucleotides are TGCAGTGCTAGACCCGGGACAGGGAACACTGAAGCTTTCTTT.

Points on this clonotype: With a much larger clone just one base away, this may be a read error. The chain combines TRBV2 with TRBJ1-6; no firm D call. The CDR3 is 16 residues long. V lost 10 bases to trimming and J lost 4 bases, with 20 bases between them. The V gene's germline CDR1 is SNHLY and CDR2 FYNNEI. The CDR3 loop reads CANSLSWTAYNSPLHF. The CDR3 bases are TGTGCCAACAGCTTGTCCTGGACGGCGTATAATTCACCCCTCCACTTT. The whole variable domain, remainder taken from reference TRBV2 and TRBJ1-6, is EPEVTQTPSHQVTQMGQEVILRCVPISNHLYFYWYRQILGQKVEFLVSFYNNEISEKSEIFDDQFSVERPDGSNFTLKIRSTKLEDSAMYFCANSLSWTAYNSPLHFGNGTRLTVT.

This rearrangement joins TRBV20-1 to TRBJ2-5, with 8 bases fitting TRBD1. This CDR3 spans 17 amino acids. Germline V lookup: CDR1 DFQATT, CDR2 SNEGSKA (reference sequence). Losses at the gene ends were 5 bases for V and 4 bases for J; bases not matched to a gene: 18. CDR3 amino acids: CSAGRDSIGQGVETQYF. As DNA, the CDR3 is TGCAGTGCTGGTAGGGACTCAATTGGACAGGGCGTAGAGACCCAGTACTTC.

This clonotype was counted at least ten times. This rearrangement joins TRBV7-9 to TRBJ1-1, with TRBD1 as a possible D gene (6 bases). Germline CDR1 SEHNR, CDR2 FQNEAQ (reference sequence). V shed 1 base and J shed 2 bases, with 11 bases lying between them. The CDR3 extends over 15 amino acids. In DNA, the CDR3 is TGTGCCAGCAGCTTAGGTACAGGGACTAACACTGAAGCTTTCTTT. Residues: CASSLGTGTNTEAFF. The full variable domain, its missing parts supplied by reference TRBV7-9 and TRBJ1-1, is DTGVSQNPRHKITKRGQNVTFRCDPISEHNRLYWYRQTLGQGPEFLTYFQNEAQLEKSRLLSDRFSAERPKGSFSTLEIQRTEQGDSAMYLCASSLGTGTNTEAFFGQGTRLTVV.

This chain links TRBV15 with TRBJ2-5; TRBD2 aligns across 10 bases. The CDR3 consists of 16 residues. Germline V CDR1 and CDR2: LNHNV, YYDKDF (reference sequence). J gave up 4 bases and V 3 bases, and 8 bases lay outside the gene matches. DNA for the CDR3: TGTGCCACCAGCAGGACAGCGGGAGGGGTCGGAGAGACCCAGTACTTC. It translates to CATSRTAGGVGETQYF.

The chain has TRBV24-1 and TRBJ2-1; 7 nucleotides agree with TRBD2. This CDR3 is built from 13 residues. The V gene end was trimmed by 7 bases and the J gene end by 6 bases; junction bases not matched to a gene: 5. CDR1 and CDR2 from the germline V gene are KGHDR and SFDVKD. In DNA, the CDR3 is TGTGCCACCAGCCGACTAGCAGGCAATGAGCAGTTCTTC. As protein: CATSRLAGNEQFF.

This clonotype was detected a few times. Given a much more abundant clone one base away, this may be a read error. V and J are TRBV15 and TRBJ1-1, with no clear D. The germline V gene encodes CDR1 LNHNV and CDR2 YYDKDF (reference sequence). The germline V and J ends were trimmed by 2 bases and 7 bases, with 8 bases remaining between them. The length of the CDR3 is 12 residues. CDR3 sequence (DNA): TGTGCCACCAGCAGACTGGGGAGTGAAGCTTTCTTT. Residues: CATSRLGSEAFF.

A single count supports this clonotype. The chain carries TRBV5-1 and TRBJ2-3; no clear D gene. The V gene's germline CDR1 is SGHRS and CDR2 YFSETQ. The V end was cut by 0 bases, the J end by 9 bases, with 8 bases between. The CDR3 extends over 12 amino acids. The CDR3 region has the DNA TGCGCCAGCAGCTTGGACGAGTTCACGCAGTATTTT. It is translated as CASSLDEFTQYF.

This chain connects TRBV2 to TRBJ2-3; TRBD2 matches 10 bases. Germline lookup yields CDR1 SNHLY and CDR2 FYNNEI. CDR3 length: 17 residues. The ends lost 1 base at V and 5 bases at J; junction bases unmatched: 9. Written as DNA, the CDR3 is TGTGCCAGCAGTGAAGGGGCCAGCGGGAGGGCCTTAGATACGCAGTATTTT. It encodes CASSEGASGRALDTQYF.

This chain joins TRBV5-6 and TRBJ2-1, with D possibly being TRBD1 (6 bases). The CDR3 spans 13 residues. Germline CDR1 reads SGHDT; CDR2 reads YYEEEE. The V and J ends lost 0 bases and 10 bases respectively, with 11 bases between them. CDR3 loop: CASSLVGGREQFF. CDR3 nucleotides: TGTGCCAGCAGCTTGGTAGGGGGACGGGAGCAGTTCTTC.

This rearrangement joins TRBV7-3 to TRBJ2-3; 8 positions match TRBD2. CDR1 and CDR2 (germline): SGHTA, FQGTGA. Trimming at V came to 5 bases and at J to 4 bases, leaving 14 bases not matched to a gene. The CDR3 totals 17 residues. CDR3 sequence (DNA): TGTGCCAGCAGCCGTACATCCGGGACTAGGGCCCCAGATACGCAGTATTTT. Protein product: CASSRTSGTRAPDTQYF. The entire variable domain, with the rest obtained from reference TRBV7-3 and TRBJ2-3, is as follows: GAGVSQTPSNKVTEKGKYVELRCDPISGHTALYWYRQSLGQGPEFLIYFQGTGAADDSGLPNDRFFAVRPEGSVSTLKIQRTERGDSAVYLCASSRTSGTRAPDTQYFGPGTRLTVL.

This clonotype appeared a few times. This chain joins TRBV29-1 and TRBJ2-7; 8 nucleotides align to TRBD2. Losses at the gene ends were 4 bases for V and 7 bases for J; bases not matched to a gene: 15. Germline V CDR1 and CDR2: SQVTM, ANQGSEA. The CDR3 is 15 amino acids. The CDR3 reads CSVGLLRTGGGEQYF. The CDR3 DNA sequence: TGCAGCGTTGGGTTGTTGCGGACCGGGGGGGGTGAGCAGTACTTC.

The rearrangement uses TRBV4-2 and TRBJ1-1; D perhaps matches TRBD1 (6 bases). CDR1 and CDR2 from the germline V gene are LGHNA and YNFKEQ. The CDR3 is made up of 16 amino acids. The V gene lost 1 base and the J gene lost 0 bases, with 12 bases spanning the gap. The CDR3 sequence is CASSQVPHRVNTEAFF. CDR3 nucleotides: TGTGCCAGCAGCCAAGTTCCCCACAGGGTGAACACTGAAGCTTTCTTT.

CDR3 DNA: TGTGCCATCAGTGAGCGAGCGGAGGGCACAGATACGCAGTATTTT. Translation: CAISERAEGTDTQYF. The rearrangement uses TRBV10-3 and TRBJ2-3; maybe TRBD2 (5 bases). This CDR3 contains 15 residues. Trimming stripped 2 bases from V and 1 base from J, with 10 bases between. Germline V gene sequence: CDR1 ENHRY, CDR2 SYGVKD.

Details on this clonotype: This sequence may be a read error, since a much larger clone differs from it by one base. This sequence joins TRBV5-4 and TRBJ1-1; 9 nucleotides line up with TRBD1. Germline CDR1 reads SGHNT; CDR2 reads YYREEE (reference sequence). The CDR3 runs to 17 residues. CDR3 loop: CASGLGLGTGKRTEAFF. The CDR3 coding sequence is TGTGCCAGCGGCTTGGGATTGGGGACAGGGAAGAGGACTGAAGCTTTCTTT.

The chain uses TRBV7-2 and TRBJ1-5, with D hard to call. Deletions cut 1 base from V and 5 bases from J, with 6 bases between. Germline CDR1 reads SGHTA; CDR2 reads FQGNSA. This CDR3 has 13 residues. The CDR3 reads CASSLDVDQPQHF. CDR3 in DNA: TGTGCCAGCAGCTTAGACGTGGATCAGCCCCAGCATTTT.